The 23 T cell receptor beta chains below were found in one sample sequenced in a study of cytomegalovirus exposure and HLA in healthy donors. With 60 Vbeta and 13 Jbeta primers, the PCR was carried out. Clones were read by immunoSEQ multiplex PCR, and TCRdb kept only the in-frame ones, dropping some. The data hold 200,000 or so clones, with 65% to 85% observed a single time. The source material was PBMCs. The receptors here all came from a woman under 40 in good health and CMV-seronegative.

There are a few counts of this clone. This chain joins TRBV5-8 and TRBJ1-1, with 7 positions matching TRBD1. V lost 3 bases to trimming and J lost 5 bases; unmatched junction nucleotides: 4. Per germline, CDR1 SGHTS and CDR2 YDEGEE. The CDR3 totals 13 residues. CDR3 loop: CASSWTGITEAFF. CDR3 DNA sequence: TGTGCCAGCAGCTGGACAGGAATAACTGAAGCTTTCTTT.

As for this clone: One junction end does not reproduce the germline sequence, and a read error may be involved. The rearrangement uses TRBV4-1 and TRBJ1-2; 7 nucleotides agree with TRBD1. Germline CDR1 is MGHRA and CDR2 is YSYEKL. This CDR3 has 15 amino acids. For the CDR3, the DNA is TGCGCCAGCGGCCAGATAGCAGGGGGTACAGGTGGCTACCCCTTC. This encodes CASGQIAGGTGGYPF.

This clone has a handful of counts. The chain carries TRBV5-5 and TRBJ2-7; D possibly corresponds to TRBD1 (5 bases). This CDR3 is 14 amino acids long. The germline V and J ends were trimmed by 4 bases and 6 bases, with 17 bases remaining between them. The germline V gene encodes CDR1 SGHKS and CDR2 YYEKEE (reference sequence). CDR3 nucleotides: TGTGCCAGCAGCCCGGACATAAATGTCAGCGAGCAGTACTTC. This encodes CASSPDINVSEQYF.

The CDR3 loop is CASSGRDRNTYEQYF. CDR3 bases: TGTGCCAGCAGCGGGCGGGACAGGAATACCTACGAGCAGTACTTC. The chain combines TRBV7-2 with TRBJ2-7; 8 bases agree with TRBD1. The CDR3 totals 15 residues. V lost 5 bases to trimming and J lost 2 bases; unmatched junction nucleotides: 8. Germline CDR1 reads SGHTA; CDR2 reads FQGNSA.

This clone appeared a few times. J is TRBJ2-1 and V is TRBV6-5; TRBD2 is a possible D gene (5 bases). The CDR3 runs to 13 residues. V dropped 6 bases and J dropped 5 bases, with 11 bases sitting between them. Germline CDR1 is MNHEY and CDR2 is SVGAGI. In DNA form, the CDR3 reads TGTGCCAGCAGACTCGGACTTAACAATGAGCAGTTCTTC. Translating gives CASRLGLNNEQFF.

The chain uses TRBV6-1 and TRBJ2-7; 7 bases fit TRBD2. The CDR3 totals 14 residues. Trimming removed 6 bases from V and 1 base from J; junction bases left unmatched: 6. Germline CDR1 is MNHNS and CDR2 is SASEGT. CDR3 sequence reads: CASRPSGPSYEQYF. The CDR3 nucleotides are TGTGCCAGCAGGCCTAGCGGACCTTCCTACGAGCAGTACTTC.

The chain recombines TRBV28 with TRBJ1-2; TRBD1 aligns across 10 bases. This CDR3 has 16 residues. Germline V gene sequence: CDR1 MDHEN, CDR2 SYDVKM. Trimming at V came to 6 bases and at J to 6 bases, leaving 13 bases not matched to a gene. For the CDR3, the DNA is TGTGCCAGCAGATCTTGGGGGACAGGGGATGACAATGGCTACACCTTC. Residues: CASRSWGTGDDNGYTF.

This clone was recorded a few times. The chain has TRBV5-4 and TRBJ2-3, with TRBD2 identical over 8 bases. Unmatched junction bases numbered 1, after V lost 3 bases and J lost 1 base. The CDR3 has 14 residues. Germline-derived CDR1 and CDR2 are SGHNT and YYREEE (reference sequence). The CDR3 coding sequence is TGTGCCAGCAGCTGGCGGGGGGGCACAGATACGCAGTATTTT. This codes for CASSWRGGTDTQYF.

The chain couples TRBV27 to TRBJ2-1, with a weak D call TRBD1 (5 bases). V lost 6 bases to trimming and J lost 9 bases, with 18 bases between them. The CDR3 loop spans 14 amino acids. Germline CDR1 is MNHEY and CDR2 is SMNVEV (reference sequence). The CDR3 nucleotides are TGTGCCAGCAGCACTGGGGCAAGAATTGGTGAGCAGTTCTTC. Its translation: CASSTGARIGEQFF.

This rearrangement joins TRBV2 to TRBJ1-1, with 7 bases identical to TRBD1. The CDR3 spans 15 residues. V gave up 7 bases and J gave up 3 bases; unmatched junction bases: 11. Germline V gene lookup returns CDR1 SNHLY and CDR2 FYNNEI. The CDR3 coding sequence is TGTGCCAGCATACTCGACAGGGCTGGGGACACTGAAGCTTTCTTT. Translation gives CASILDRAGDTEAFF.

V usage is TRBV29-1 and J usage is TRBJ2-1; 13 nucleotides agree with TRBD2. Looked up from germline, CDR1 is SQVTM and CDR2 is ANQGSEA. The CDR3 is made up of 15 amino acids. V was pared by 7 bases and J by 7 bases, with 10 bases of the junction left unmatched. The CDR3 region has the DNA TGCAGCGGGTACGCCAGGACTAGCGGGAGAAATGAGCAGTTCTTC. Translating it yields CSGYARTSGRNEQFF.

This clone was detected only a few times. V gene TRBV2 combines with J gene TRBJ1-2; 8 nucleotides align to TRBD1. CDR3 size: 15 residues. CDR1 is SNHLY and CDR2 is FYNNEI in the germline V gene. With V trimmed by 4 bases and J by 3 bases, 7 bases remained unmatched. The CDR3 sequence is CASSAFNRGDYGYTF. CDR3 DNA sequence: TGTGCCAGCAGTGCTTTTAACAGGGGGGACTATGGCTACACCTTC.

The V call is TRBV28, the J call TRBJ1-1; 8 bases are shared with TRBD1. With 2 bases clipped from V and 4 bases from J, the junction kept 12 bases outside the gene matches. The germline V gene has CDR1 MDHEN and CDR2 SYDVKM. This CDR3 has 17 residues. The CDR3, as DNA: TGTGCCAGCAGTTTAGGGGGACAGGCCTCTTTGGGCACTGAAGCTTTCTTT. This codes for CASSLGGQASLGTEAFF.

Only a few counts were recorded for this clone. This sequence joins TRBV12-5 and TRBJ1-5; 10 bases agree with TRBD1. CDR1 and CDR2 (germline): LGHNT, FRNRAP. V lost 5 bases and J lost 7; bases outside the gene matches: 5. The CDR3 is 14 residues long. In DNA, the CDR3 is TGTGCTAGTGGTCCGGGGACAGGGGTACAGCCCCAGCATTTT. This sequence encodes CASGPGTGVQPQHF.

J is TRBJ2-1 and V is TRBV18; tentative D call: TRBD2 (7 bases). Deletions cut 0 bases from V and 4 bases from J, with 19 bases between. This CDR3 contains 18 residues. Germline values: CDR1 KGHSH, CDR2 LQKENI. The CDR3 nucleotides read TGTGCCAGCTCACCACCTCTCGTAGGGGGGGGCGGGTACAATGAGCAGTTCTTC. Protein product: CASSPPLVGGGGYNEQFF.

This clone was detected only a few times. The gene calls are TRBV19 and TRBJ2-3, with a tentative D call TRBD2 (6 bases). Germline values: CDR1 LNHDA, CDR2 SQIVND (reference sequence). Trimming took 6 bases from V and 3 from J, leaving 22 bases between them. The CDR3 length is 17 residues. The CDR3 DNA sequence: TGTGCCAGTAGCCCCCTCTCTTCTCACCGGGAGACAGATACGCAGTATTTT. Its protein product is CASSPLSSHRETDTQYF.

This clone was seen a few times. Other DNA sequences from this sample encode an identical CDR3 as well. This rearrangement joins TRBV6-5 to TRBJ1-5; unclear D gene. This CDR3 has 14 residues. V was cut by 2 bases and J by 7 bases, with 12 bases left in between. From germline, CDR1 is MNHEY and CDR2 SVGAGI. The DNA for the CDR3 is TGTGCCAGCAGTTACGGGCGGGGAAACCAGCCCCAGCATTTT. This translates into CASSYGRGNQPQHF.

Turning to this clone: One end of the junction varies from germline; a read error may be responsible. The rearrangement links TRBV4-1 to TRBJ2-1; perhaps TRBD2 as D (6 bases). This CDR3 comprises 16 residues. The germline gives CDR1 MGHRA, CDR2 YSYEKL. CDR3 amino acids: CAGSPRPGLVGDEQFF. DNA for the CDR3: TGCGCCGGCAGCCCCCGACCGGGACTCGTTGGTGATGAGCAGTTCTTC.

This chain links TRBV27 with TRBJ2-3, with D possibly matching TRBD2 (5 bases). The CDR3 is 13 residues long. Germline CDR1 is MNHEY and CDR2 is SMNVEV (reference sequence). Trimming left V 1 base short and J 4 bases short, with 6 bases between. CDR3 protein: CASSLLASDTQYF. CDR3 DNA sequence: TGTGCCAGCAGTTTATTAGCGTCAGATACGCAGTATTTT.

This chain joins TRBV30 and TRBJ2-1, with D hard to call. CDR1 is GTSNPN and CDR2 is SVGIG in the germline V gene (reference sequence). Between the trimmed V and J ends, which lost 2 bases and 10 bases, there was a span of 12 bases. This CDR3 contains 12 residues. CDR3 bases: TGTGCCTGGAGTCATAAACGCGGCGAGCAGTTCTTC. This codes for CAWSHKRGEQFF. Variable domain in full (rest from reference TRBV30 and TRBJ2-1): SQTIHQWPATLVQPVGSPLSLECTVEGTSNPNLYWYRQAAGRGLQLLFYSVGIGQISSEVPQNLSASRPQDRQFILSSKKLLLSDSGFYLCAWSHKRGEQFFGPGTRLTVL.

V gene TRBV7-2 combines with J gene TRBJ2-7, with TRBD1 as a possible D gene (6 bases). CDR1 and CDR2 (germline): SGHTA, FQGNSA. The ends were cut back, 8 bases at V and 3 bases at J, with 17 bases in the middle. The CDR3 spans 14 residues. The CDR3 nucleotides are TGTGCCAGCGGTTGGCAGGGGCGAAACTACGAGCAGTACTTC. It is translated as CASGWQGRNYEQYF.

About this clone: Additional DNA sequences in this sample encode the identical CDR3. J is TRBJ1-4 and V is TRBV18, with 8 bases fitting TRBD1. The V gene's germline CDR1 is KGHSH and CDR2 LQKENI. The V and J ends lost 5 bases and 3 bases, in that order; junction bases with no gene match: 5. There are 15 residues in the CDR3. CDR3 bases: TGTGCCAGCTCATCGGGACAGGCCGCTAATGAAAAACTGTTTTTT. Its translation is CASSSGQAANEKLFF. Full variable domain (outside the CDR3, taken from reference TRBV18 and TRBJ1-4): NAGVMQNPRHLVRRRGQEARLRCSPMKGHSHVYWYRQLPEEGLKFMVYLQKENIIDESGMPKERFSAEFPKEGPSILRIQQVVRGDSAAYFCASSSGQAANEKLFFGSGTQLSVL.

This chain connects TRBV29-1 to TRBJ1-2; D not resolved. The CDR3 loop spans 12 amino acids. The germline CDR1 and CDR2 sequences are SQVTM and ANQGSEA. The V end was cut by 6 bases, the J end by 0 bases, with 8 bases between. Here the CDR3 reads CSVREPNYGYTF. Here the CDR3 DNA reads TGCAGCGTGAGGGAACCTAACTATGGCTACACCTTC.